The entry below gives a single T cell receptor beta chain sequence along with its context. The record originates from a study of blood T cell repertoires in COVID-19. Study-level information: The United States, Italy and Spain supplied acute and convalescent COVID-19 samples. The cDNA or gDNA used as material had been derived from T cells, B-cell-depleted T cells, or PBMCs.

The V segment lost 0 bases and the J segment 0 bases; nucleotides outside the gene matches: 5. The CDR3 sequence is 16 residues long. In germline, CDR1 is MNHEY, CDR2 SMNVEV (reference sequence). Per the original methods: The authors estimated nucleated cell counts from reference gene primer amplification. Some clones are missing from TCRdb's copy, which holds only in-frame ones; the method was immunoSEQ multiplex PCR. V and J calls plus clone size are reproduced from that table; the DNA served to infer D and trimming. The sample has 200,000 to 250,000 clones, approximately 85% seen once. This sequence joins TRBV27 and TRBJ2-7, with 7 bases that match TRBD1. This sequence was found in a man in his fifties or sixties with acute or convalescent COVID-19. Input material: peripheral blood. The CDR3 DNA reads TGTGCCAGCAGTTTATCACGACAGGGTGCCTCCTACGAGCAGTACTTC. It is translated as CASSLSRQGASYEQYF.